This T cell receptor beta chain originates from a study of T cells after yellow fever vaccination. The V gene lost 8 bases and the J gene lost 9 bases, with 17 bases spanning the gap. The CDR3 has 13 residues. Per germline, CDR1 SSHAT and CDR2 FNYEAQ (reference sequence). This clonotype was observed at least ten times. TCRdb re-called the 5' RACE reads through MiXCR, storing one row per CDR3 protein. The sample has around 140,000 distinct CDR3 sequences, 7.7% seen once; the top ten hold roughly 0.77%. The receptor comes from a man between 25 and 39 years old who received the YFV17D yellow fever vaccine. The chain is built from TRBV7-7 and TRBJ2-1; D may be TRBD2 (7 bases). The starting material was CD4+ T cells sorted from PBMCs, obtained 5 days after the yellow fever booster vaccination. This CDR3 is CASGEREGGEQFF. The CDR3 nucleotides read TGTGCCAGCGGGGAGCGGGAAGGGGGTGAGCAGTTCTTC.